These T cell receptor beta chains were read from a single sample in a study of T cells in localized non-small cell lung cancer. Only in-frame clones appear in the TCRdb table, and some are missing; sequencing was by immunoSEQ multiplex PCR. The table shows about 20,000 clones, with 88% occurring only once. The sample in question was PBMCs, obtained before any cancer treatment. All receptors come from a man aged 35-69 years with stage II squamous cell lung carcinoma. CDR3s include the opening cysteine and the closing phenylalanine or tryptophan. The order of the fields is V gene, D gene, clone size, J gene, CDR3 DNA, CDR3 protein. A D gene is named only where the DNA matches it firmly. Only some rows state a clone size, as once, few, many or a class for expanded clones.

TRBV28,-,once,TRBJ2-2,TGTGCCAGCAGTTTTAATTTTCGCGTCGGGGAGCTGTTTTTT,CASSFNFRVGELFF
TRBV27,-,-,TRBJ2-2,TGTGCCAGCAGTTTTCAGGGGGGCTACACCGGGGAGCTGTTTTTT,CASSFQGGYTGELFF
TRBV7-6,TRBD2,once,TRBJ2-5,TGTGCCAGCAGCTTGACTAGCGGGGGAGAAGAGACCCAGTACTTC,CASSLTSGGEETQYF
TRBV9,-,-,TRBJ2-2,TGTGCCAGCCTCTTGAGGAGTGGCTACCCGACCGAGGCCAGCACCGGGGAGCTGTTTTTT,CASLLRSGYPTEASTGELFF
TRBV5-1,-,-,TRBJ1-3,TGCGCCAGCAGCTTATCAGATGCTGGAAACACCATATATTTT,CASSLSDAGNTIYF
TRBV5-4,-,-,TRBJ1-4,TGTGCCAGTAGGGAGGGGGCTAATGAAAAACTGTTTTTT,CASREGANEKLFF
TRBV28,-,-,TRBJ2-7,TGTGCCAGCAAAACAAGACAGCTCGGGGCGGGCCCCCCCTACGAGCAGTACTTC,CASKTRQLGAGPPYEQYF
TRBV9,-,few,TRBJ1-4,TGTGCCAGCAGCGCCGCCGGGGCCGGGGCTAATGAAAAACTGTTTTTT,CASSAAGAGANEKLFF
TRBV10-1,TRBD2,-,TRBJ2-3,TGCGCCAGCAGTGAGAAGCGGGGGGGCGCAGATACGCAGTATTTT,CASSEKRGGADTQYF
TRBV6-6,-,-,TRBJ2-7,TGTGCCAGCAGTTACTCTTTAAGGGTACGGTTTGACGAGCAGTACTTC,CASSYSLRVRFDEQYF
TRBV15,-,-,TRBJ1-4,TGTGCCACCAGCAGAACAGGGTCGGCAACTAATGAAAAACTGTTTTTT,CATSRTGSATNEKLFF
TRBV21-1,-,-,TRBJ1-4,TGTGCCAGCACCCTACTTTTGGCGGGGACACATGCAACTAATGAAAAACTGTTTTTT,CASTLLLAGTHATNEKLFF
TRBV28,TRBD2,-,TRBJ2-3,TGTGCCAGCAGTTTGGGGAATAGCGGGAGGACAGATACGCAGTATTTT,CASSLGNSGRTDTQYF
TRBV5-4,TRBD2,once,TRBJ2-1,TGTGCCAGCAGCATGAGGTCCAGCGGGAGTGGGCTTGAGCAGTTCTTC,CASSMRSSGSGLEQFF
TRBV6-1,-,-,TRBJ1-1,TGTGCCAGCAGCCTAAGTGAGGACACTGAAGCTTTCTTT,CASSLSEDTEAFF
TRBV6-6,TRBD1,-,TRBJ1-5,TGTGCCAGCAGCGGACAGGGGGTAGGAAATCAGCCCCAGCATTTT,CASSGQGVGNQPQHF
TRBV29-1,-,-,TRBJ1-6,TGCAGCGCCACTACTGATTATAATTCACCCCTCCACTTT,CSATTDYNSPLHF
TRBV7-2,TRBD2,-,TRBJ2-3,TGTGCCAGCAGCTTAATAGCGGGGCTCACAGATACGCAGTATTTT,CASSLIAGLTDTQYF
TRBV7-9,TRBD2,-,TRBJ2-6,TGTGCCAGCAGCTTAAAGGAGCGGGGGGCTCCTGGGGCCAACGTCCTGACTTTC,CASSLKERGAPGANVLTF
TRBV7-2,TRBD2,-,TRBJ2-1,TGTGCCAGCAGCTTGGGCGGGGGAGCTTACAATGAGCAGTTCTTC,CASSLGGGAYNEQFF
TRBV28,-,-,TRBJ1-6,TGTGCCAGCAGTGAGGTGGGTTCACCCCTCCACTTT,CASSEVGSPLHF
TRBV30,TRBD2,-,TRBJ2-2,TGTGCCTGGGAAAGCGGGAGGGCCCGCACCGGGGAGCTGTTTTTT,CAWESGRARTGELFF
TRBV7-2,TRBD2,-,TRBJ2-1,TGTGCCAGCAGCTTATGGGGGGGAACGTACAATGAGCAGTTCTTC,CASSLWGGTYNEQFF
TRBV19,TRBD2,-,TRBJ2-3,TGTGCCAGTAGTATCGGAAGGCGGGGGGGCACAGATACGCAGTATTTT,CASSIGRRGGTDTQYF
TRBV30,-,-,TRBJ1-1,TGTGCCTGGAGTCGCACCCTACTGGCTTCTGGGCGGTCTGAAGCTTTCTTT,CAWSRTLLASGRSEAFF
TRBV5-1,TRBD1,-,TRBJ2-3,TGCGCCAGCAGCCACTCGACAGGGGGCGCGGATACGCAGTATTTT,CASSHSTGGADTQYF
TRBV11-2,-,-,TRBJ1-4,TGTGCCAGCAGCTTAGATGGACAGCCGGGAGAAAAACTGTTTTTT,CASSLDGQPGEKLFF
TRBV28,-,-,TRBJ2-7,TGTGCCAGCAGTTTAGGAGTGAAGGGGTCCTACGAGCAGTACTTC,CASSLGVKGSYEQYF
TRBV10-3,TRBD2,-,TRBJ2-7,TGTGCCATCAGTACCGGGACTACATCACACGAGCAGTACTTC,CAISTGTTSHEQYF
TRBV9,-,-,TRBJ2-1,TGTGCCAGCAGCGTTGGGGCCACCGACTACAATGAGCAGTTCTTC,CASSVGATDYNEQFF
TRBV27,-,-,TRBJ2-3,TGTGCCAGCAGAGGGCTAGCTAACACAGATACGCAGTATTTT,CASRGLANTDTQYF
TRBV7-9,-,once,TRBJ2-7,TGTGCCAGCAGCTCCCTGGACAGTGACTCCTACGAGCAGTACTTC,CASSSLDSDSYEQYF
TRBV7-2,-,-,TRBJ2-1,TGTGCCAGCAGCCCGGCCTACGGCTCCTACAATGAGCAGTTCTTC,CASSPAYGSYNEQFF
TRBV30,-,-,TRBJ2-7,TGTGCCTGGAGTCCTGGCATCTACGAGCAGTACTTC,CAWSPGIYEQYF
TRBV6-5,TRBD1,once,TRBJ2-7,TGTGCCAGCAGCGGCCCGGGACAGGGTTACGAGCAGTACTTC,CASSGPGQGYEQYF
TRBV30,-,-,TRBJ2-7,TGTGCCTGGAGTCGCGAGACAGTAGCTTACGAGCAGTACTTC,CAWSRETVAYEQYF
TRBV6-5,-,-,TRBJ1-1,TGTGCCAGCAGTTACTCGTCCGGGACAAAAAGGGTTGAAGCTTTCTTT,CASSYSSGTKRVEAFF
TRBV4-3,-,-,TRBJ1-2,TGCGCCAGCAGCCCAAACCGTGGGGGCACCGGCGGCTACACCTTC,CASSPNRGGTGGYTF
TRBV30,TRBD2,-,TRBJ2-2,TGTGCCTGGCAGCGGGGGGCTTTCTCGAACACCGGGGAGCTGTTTTTT,CAWQRGAFSNTGELFF
TRBV7-9,-,-,TRBJ2-5,TGTGCCAGCAGCGAATTGGGTACAGGGCCGTACCAAGAGACCCAGTACTTC,CASSELGTGPYQETQYF
TRBV5-6,TRBD1,-,TRBJ2-5,TGTGCCAGCAGCTTGGGTACCCAGGGGGCATTGGAGACCCAGTACTTC,CASSLGTQGALETQYF
TRBV13,-,-,TRBJ2-3,TGTGCCAGCAGCTTTAGAGGGGCCTATAGCACAGATACGCAGTATTTT,CASSFRGAYSTDTQYF